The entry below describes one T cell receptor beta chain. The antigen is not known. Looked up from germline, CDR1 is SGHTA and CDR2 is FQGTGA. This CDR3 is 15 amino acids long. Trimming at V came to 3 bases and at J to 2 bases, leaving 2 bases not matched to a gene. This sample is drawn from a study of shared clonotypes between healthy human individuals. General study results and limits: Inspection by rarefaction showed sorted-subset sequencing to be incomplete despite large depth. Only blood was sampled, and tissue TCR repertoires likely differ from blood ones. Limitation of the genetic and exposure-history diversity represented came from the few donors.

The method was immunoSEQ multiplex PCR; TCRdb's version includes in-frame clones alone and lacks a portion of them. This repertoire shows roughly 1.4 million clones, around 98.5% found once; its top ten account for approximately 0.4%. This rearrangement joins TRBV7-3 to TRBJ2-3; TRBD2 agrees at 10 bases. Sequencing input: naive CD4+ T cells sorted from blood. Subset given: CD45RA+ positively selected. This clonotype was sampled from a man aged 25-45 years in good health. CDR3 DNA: TGTGCCAGCAGCTTCCTAGCGGGAGACACAGATACGCAGTATTTT. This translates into CASSFLAGDTDTQYF.